The 11 T cell receptor beta chains listed next were all sequenced from one sample in a study of T cells after yellow fever vaccination. TCRdb re-analysed the 5' RACE reads in MiXCR, keeping a single row per CDR3 protein. Of about 340,000 distinct CDR3 sequences in the sample, 4% were seen once. Sequencing was performed on PBMCs, taken 5 days after the yellow fever booster vaccination. The receptors derive from a man between 18 and 35 years old who received the YFV17D yellow fever vaccine.

This clonotype was observed a few times. A junction boundary mismatches the germline segment, possibly from a read error. This chain connects TRBV2 to TRBJ1-1; TRBD1 matches at 11 bases. The germline CDR1 and CDR2 sequences are SNHLY and FYNNEI. CDR3 length: 17 amino acids. Here the CDR3 DNA reads TGTGCCAGCAGGGAAGGACAGGGGGCGACGATGAACACTGAAGCTTTCTTT. This encodes CASREGQGATMNTEAFF.

This clonotype showed up many times. The rearrangement uses TRBV6-2 or TRBV6-3 and TRBJ2-6; D is ambiguous. This CDR3 has 14 residues. Trimming stripped 10 bases from V and 0 bases from J, with 10 bases between. Germline V gives CDR1 MNHEY, CDR2 SVGEGT. CDR3 nucleotides: TGTGCCACTACGCGGTACTCTGGGGCCAACGTCCTGACTTTC. It encodes CATTRYSGANVLTF.

The chain uses TRBV13 and TRBJ1-6; D possibly corresponds to TRBD1 (5 bases). The CDR3 is 16 amino acids. The V end lost 3 bases, the J end lost 4 bases, and 13 bases lay between the germline ends. Germline CDR1 is PRHDT and CDR2 is FYEKMQ (reference sequence). In DNA form, the CDR3 reads TGTGCCAGCAGCTTCCGGGACTCATATTATAATTCACCCCTCCACTTT. It specifies CASSFRDSYYNSPLHF.

In this sample, this clonotype turned up a few times. The gene calls are TRBV5-5 and TRBJ2-2; 7 nucleotides match TRBD1. Germline trimming cut 4 bases from V and 6 bases from J; bases unmatched to any gene: 6. The CDR3 spans 14 residues. Per the germline V gene, CDR1 is SGHKS and CDR2 is YYEKEE (reference sequence). Here the CDR3 DNA reads TGTGCCAGCAGCCTCTACAGGGGTCCCGGGGAGCTGTTTTTT. Translation gives CASSLYRGPGELFF.

This clonotype was detected many times. The chain combines TRBV11-2 with TRBJ2-1; 13 bases agree with TRBD2. The CDR3 is 18 residues long. The germline V gene has CDR1 SGHAT and CDR2 FQNNGV. With 5 bases clipped from V and 2 bases from J, the junction kept 9 bases outside the gene matches. CDR3 protein: CASSGGTSGVYTYNEQFF. CDR3 DNA sequence: TGTGCCAGCAGCGGAGGGACTAGCGGGGTCTACACCTACAATGAGCAGTTCTTC.

Many counts were recorded for this clonotype. The chain employs TRBV30 and TRBJ2-6, with TRBD1 as a possible D gene (6 bases). Trimming took 2 bases from V and 2 from J, leaving 16 bases between them. Germline assignment: CDR1 GTSNPN and CDR2 SVGIG (reference sequence). The CDR3 runs 17 residues. This CDR3 is CAWSFTGWATGANVLTF. The CDR3 DNA reads as TGTGCCTGGAGTTTTACAGGGTGGGCTACTGGGGCCAACGTCCTGACTTTC.

This clonotype occurred many times. The gene calls are TRBV5-1 and TRBJ1-5; no definite D call. Germline V CDR1 and CDR2: SGHRS, YFSETQ. V lost 0 bases and J lost 5, with 9 bases in between. CDR3 length: 14 amino acids. CDR3: CASSLGSGYQPQHF. CDR3 DNA sequence: TGCGCCAGCAGCTTGGGGTCGGGCTATCAGCCCCAGCATTTT. Drawing the rest from reference TRBV5-1 and TRBJ1-5, the complete variable domain is KAGVTQTPRYLIKTRGQQVTLSCSPISGHRSVSWYQQTPGQGLQFLFEYFSETQRNKGNFPGRFSGRQFSNSRSEMNVSTLELGDSALYLCASSLGSGYQPQHFGDGTRLSIL.

The table lists this clonotype with many counts. V gene TRBV20-1 combines with J gene TRBJ2-1, with 9 bases matching TRBD1. CDR3 size: 14 residues. The J segment lost 7 bases and the V segment lost 3 bases, leaving 7 bases of the junction unmatched. Per germline, CDR1 DFQATT and CDR2 SNEGSKA (reference sequence). Here the CDR3 reads CSARGQGGRNEQFF. As DNA, the CDR3 is TGCAGTGCTAGGGGACAGGGTGGTAGGAATGAGCAGTTCTTC.

A few counts support this clonotype. This sequence joins TRBV12-3 or TRBV12-4 and TRBJ2-3; 7 bases fit TRBD2. V trimming: 6 bases; J trimming: 4 bases; junction bases outside the gene matches: 10. The CDR3 sequence is 15 residues long. CDR3 sequence: CASSSLSGGADTQYF. Here the CDR3 DNA reads TGTGCCAGCAGCTCTCTTTCGGGGGGTGCAGATACGCAGTATTTT.

This clonotype has a count of ten or more. V gene TRBV4-1 combines with J gene TRBJ1-1; D gene uncertain. Trimming cost V 2 bases and J 1 base, with 8 bases left between them. Germline V gene lookup returns CDR1 MGHRA and CDR2 YSYEKL. The CDR3 has 14 residues. The CDR3 DNA sequence: TGCGCCAGCAGCCAATTGAGGGAGAACACTGAAGCTTTCTTT. Its protein is CASSQLRENTEAFF.

This clonotype was seen ten or more times. The chain carries TRBV18 and TRBJ2-4; D gene uncertain. The germline CDR1 and CDR2 sequences are KGHSH and LQKENI. CDR3 length equals 12 residues. V was cut by 8 bases and J by 10 bases, with 15 bases left in between. The CDR3: CASRREGTIQYF. The CDR3 DNA sequence: TGTGCCAGCCGAAGGGAAGGAACAATTCAGTACTTC.